This is a list of T cell receptor beta chains from one sample in a study of blood T cell repertoires in COVID-19. Sequencing used immunoSEQ multiplex PCR; TCRdb keeps in-frame clones, though not all of them. This table holds approximately 89,000 clones, roughly four fifths found once. The sequenced material came from peripheral blood. These receptors all stem from a human donor in a cohort sampled during active COVID-19. Each CDR3 is given with its conserved first and last residue. A D gene is named only where the DNA matches it firmly. Size is stated for part of the rows, as once, few or many counts, or as a class when the clone is expanded.

V,D,J,size,CDR3,DNA
TRBV2,TRBD1,TRBJ1-4,NA,CASGQGATNEKLFF,TGTGCCAGCGGACAGGGGGCAACTAATGAAAAACTGTTTTTT
TRBV20-1,NA,TRBJ2-1,NA,CSVQRGNEQFF,TGCAGTGTTCAAAGAGGGAATGAGCAGTTCTTC
TRBV2,TRBD2,TRBJ2-3,NA,CASSRGMNTQYF,TGTGCCAGCTCGCGGGGGATGAATACGCAGTATTTT
TRBV15,TRBD2,TRBJ2-4,NA,CATAAGGDAKNIQYF,TGTGCCACCGCCGCGGGGGGCGACGCCAAAAACATTCAGTACTTC
TRBV3-1/TRBV3-2,NA,TRBJ2-7,NA,CASSQRPVYEQYF,TGTGCCAGCAGCCAGCGGCCTGTCTACGAGCAGTACTTC
TRBV5-1,TRBD2,TRBJ2-2,NA,CASRREGVNTGELFF,TGCGCCAGCAGACGGGAGGGAGTGAACACCGGGGAGCTGTTTTTT
TRBV7-9,TRBD1,TRBJ2-6,once,CASSSPGQGAVVIF,TGTGCCAGCAGTTCACCGGGACAGGGGGCCGTTGTTATTTTC
TRBV6-1,NA,TRBJ1-2,NA,CASSETGSWYGYTF,TGTGCCAGCAGTGAGACCGGGAGTTGGTATGGCTACACCTTC
TRBV7-3,NA,TRBJ2-4,NA,CASSPGGSAKNIQYF,TGTGCCAGCAGCCCCGGAGGGTCGGCCAAAAACATTCAGTACTTC
TRBV5-5,NA,TRBJ1-1,NA,CASRAAGGTEAFF,TGTGCCAGCAGGGCCGCGGGGGGCACTGAAGCTTTCTTT
TRBV6-5,TRBD2,TRBJ2-1,few,CASSYIPSGGANEQFF,TGTGCCAGCAGTTACATCCCCAGCGGGGGGGCGAATGAGCAGTTCTTC
TRBV19,TRBD2,TRBJ2-2,NA,CASKRTSGGSNTGELFF,TGTGCCAGTAAGCGGACTAGCGGGGGGTCGAACACCGGGGAGCTGTTTTTT
TRBV7-2,TRBD2,TRBJ2-5,NA,CASSLAGGGETQYF,TGTGCCAGCAGCTTAGCGGGCGGGGGTGAGACCCAGTACTTC
TRBV5-1,NA,TRBJ2-6,NA,CASSLVGAGANVLTF,TGCGCCAGCAGCTTGGTAGGGGCTGGGGCCAACGTCCTGACTTTC
TRBV7-2,NA,TRBJ2-7,NA,CASSLAVVPRQYF,TGTGCCAGCAGCTTAGCAGTAGTACCGCGGCAGTACTTC
TRBV5-1,NA,TRBJ2-7,few,CASSSMVGAYYEQYF,TGCGCCAGCAGCTCGATGGTGGGGGCCTACTACGAGCAGTACTTC
TRBV9,NA,TRBJ2-3,NA,CASSVGRVRADTQYF,TGTGCCAGCAGCGTAGGGAGGGTACGTGCAGATACGCAGTATTTT
TRBV28,TRBD2,TRBJ2-7,NA,CASHSGRVYEQYF,TGTGCCAGCCATAGCGGGAGAGTATACGAGCAGTACTTC
TRBV20-1,NA,TRBJ2-3,NA,CSARVIDTQYF,TGCAGTGCTAGAGTCATAGATACGCAGTATTTT
TRBV10-1,NA,TRBJ2-6,NA,CASDRGRSGANVLTF,TGCGCCAGCGATCGGGGAAGGAGCGGGGCCAACGTCCTGACTTTC
TRBV5-1,TRBD2,TRBJ2-7,few,CASSLGGTRAAQGEQYF,TGCGCCAGCAGCTTGGGCGGGACTAGAGCGGCCCAGGGCGAGCAGTACTTC
TRBV5-1,TRBD2,TRBJ2-1,NA,CASSPGLAGGNEQFF,TGCGCCAGCAGTCCGGGACTAGCGGGGGGCAATGAGCAGTTCTTC